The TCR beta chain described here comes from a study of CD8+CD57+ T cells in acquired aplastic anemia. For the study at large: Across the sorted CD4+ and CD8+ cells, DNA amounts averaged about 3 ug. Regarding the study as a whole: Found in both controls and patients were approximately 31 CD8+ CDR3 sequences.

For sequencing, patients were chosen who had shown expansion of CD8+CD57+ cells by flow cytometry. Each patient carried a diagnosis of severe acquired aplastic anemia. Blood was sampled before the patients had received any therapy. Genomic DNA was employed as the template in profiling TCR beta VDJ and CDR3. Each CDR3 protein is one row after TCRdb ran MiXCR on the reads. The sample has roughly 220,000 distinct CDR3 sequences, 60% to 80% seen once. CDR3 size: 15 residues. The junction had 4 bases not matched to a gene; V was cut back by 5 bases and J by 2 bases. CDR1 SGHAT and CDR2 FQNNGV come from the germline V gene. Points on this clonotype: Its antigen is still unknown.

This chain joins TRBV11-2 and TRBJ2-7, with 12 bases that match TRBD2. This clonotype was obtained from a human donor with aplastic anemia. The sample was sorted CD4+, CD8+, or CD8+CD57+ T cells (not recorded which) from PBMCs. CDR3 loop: CASSPGLAGPYEQYF. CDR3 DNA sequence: TGTGCCAGCAGCCCCGGACTAGCGGGGCCCTACGAGCAGTACTTC.